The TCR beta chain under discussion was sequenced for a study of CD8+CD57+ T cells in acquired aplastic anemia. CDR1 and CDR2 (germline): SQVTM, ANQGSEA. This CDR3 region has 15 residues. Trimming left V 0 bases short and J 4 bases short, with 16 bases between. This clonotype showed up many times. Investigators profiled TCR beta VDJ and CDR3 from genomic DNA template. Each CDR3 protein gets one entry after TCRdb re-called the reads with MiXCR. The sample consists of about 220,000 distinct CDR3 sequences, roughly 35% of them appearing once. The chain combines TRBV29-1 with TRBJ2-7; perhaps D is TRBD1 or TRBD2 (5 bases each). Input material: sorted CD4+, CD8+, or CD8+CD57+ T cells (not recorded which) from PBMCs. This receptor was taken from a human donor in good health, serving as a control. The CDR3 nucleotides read TGCAGCGTTGAAGAGTATAGGGACGGTTGGTACGAGCAGTACTTC. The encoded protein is CSVEEYRDGWYEQYF.